What follows is one T cell receptor beta chain and its context. Source study methods: Cell counts per sample came from amplifying reference gene primers. Sequenced by immunoSEQ multiplex PCR; TCRdb stores in-frame clones only, minus some. V and J calls and clone size are as listed in that table; D and trimming were resolved from the DNA. The sample gives 150,000 to 200,000 clones, 70% to 85% of which show up once; roughly 5% is in the top ten. The age range of participants was about 18 to 90 years, with residence in roughly 25 US areas. These data originate in a study of blood T cell repertoires in COVID-19. About the research overall: Acute-phase and convalescent COVID-19 samples originated in the United States, Italy and Spain. T cells, B-cell-depleted T cells, or PBMCs supplied cDNA or gDNA.

V was cut by 5 bases and J by 1 base, with 8 bases left in between. CDR1 is MNHEY and CDR2 is SVGEGT in the germline V gene. The CDR3 covers 13 residues. Sequencing input: PBMCs or T cells enriched from blood (not recorded which). The chain carries TRBV6-2 or TRBV6-3 and TRBJ1-1; no firm D call. This receptor was obtained from a woman aged 60-75 years with acute COVID-19. CDR3: CASSPEANTEAFF. CDR3 DNA: TGTGCCAGCAGTCCCGAGGCGAACACTGAAGCTTTCTTT.